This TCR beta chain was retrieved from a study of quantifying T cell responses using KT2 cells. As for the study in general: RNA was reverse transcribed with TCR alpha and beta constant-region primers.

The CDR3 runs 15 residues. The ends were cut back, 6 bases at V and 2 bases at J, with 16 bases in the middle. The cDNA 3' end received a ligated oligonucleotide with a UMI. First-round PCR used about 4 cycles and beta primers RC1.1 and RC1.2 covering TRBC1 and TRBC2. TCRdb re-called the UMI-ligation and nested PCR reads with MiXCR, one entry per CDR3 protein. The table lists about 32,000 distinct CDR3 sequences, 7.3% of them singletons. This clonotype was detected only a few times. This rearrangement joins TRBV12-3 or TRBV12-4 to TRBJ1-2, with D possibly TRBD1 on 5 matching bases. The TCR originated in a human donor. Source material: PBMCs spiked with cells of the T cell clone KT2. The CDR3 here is CASRLATGVNYGYTF. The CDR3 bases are TGTGCCAGCAGACTTGCCACGGGGGTCAACTATGGCTACACCTTC.